What follows is one T cell receptor beta chain and its context. Different DNA sequences within this sample yield the same CDR3. Reverse transcribed after extraction, RNA yielded cDNA as the sequencing template. Assay used: immunoSEQ multiplex PCR; TCRdb lists only in-frame clones, some missing. The sample contains more than 200,000 clones, 65% to 70% of which appear only once. This sample was included in a study of CD8+ T cells in alopecia areata. This specimen consisted of CD4+ T cells sorted from blood, obtained at week 0. This receptor was taken from a human donor with alopecia areata.

The CDR3: CASSLSETQYF. For the CDR3, the DNA is TGCGCCAGCAGCTTGTCGGAGACCCAGTACTTC. The chain combines TRBV5-1 with TRBJ2-5; D uncertain. V dropped 1 base and J dropped 5 bases, with 3 bases sitting between them. The CDR3 length is 11 residues. Looked up from germline, CDR1 is SGHRS and CDR2 is YFSETQ.